Below are 25 T cell receptor beta chains sequenced from a single sample in a study of T-cell reconstitution after alpha-beta-depleted transplantation in children. TCRbeta library construction was performed incorporating unique molecular identifiers. TCRdb redid the calling of the PCR reads with MiXCR, one entry per CDR3 protein. The table lists 240,000 or so distinct CDR3 sequences, 6.5% to 9% of them singletons, with 6.3% in the top ten. The sample consisted of PBMCs, mostly from graft donor cells, taken 180 days after TCRalphabeta/CD19-depleted stem cell transplant. The origin of the receptors is a male patient younger than 18 who had a stem cell transplant for acute lymphoblastic leukemia, so the T cells may come from the graft donor.

This clonotype has a count of ten or more. The rearrangement links TRBV4-3 to TRBJ2-4, with TRBD2 as a possible D gene (7 bases). CDR1 is LGHNA and CDR2 is YSLEER in the germline V gene. The CDR3 covers 15 residues. The V end lost 4 bases, the J end lost 5 bases, and 15 bases lay between the germline ends. CDR3 in DNA: TGCGCCAGCAGCCTCGCCGGGGGGCCGGAAAACATTCAGTACTTC. It encodes CASSLAGGPENIQYF.

This clonotype was counted at least ten times. The gene calls are TRBV6-5 and TRBJ2-7, with D perhaps matching TRBD1 (6 bases). Germline lookup yields CDR1 MNHEY and CDR2 SVGAGI. The CDR3 has 11 residues. Trimming removed 6 bases from V and 4 bases from J, with 7 bases in between. The CDR3 is CASSGQYEQYF. In DNA, the CDR3 is TGTGCCAGCAGCGGACAGTACGAGCAGTACTTC.

The genes are TRBV18 and TRBJ1-1; no clear D gene. Trimming cost V 0 bases and J 0 bases, with 5 bases left between them. Looked up from germline, CDR1 is KGHSH and CDR2 is LQKENI. The CDR3 runs to 14 residues. Here the CDR3 reads CASSPPRVNTEAFF. The CDR3 nucleotides read TGTGCCAGCTCACCACCGAGGGTGAACACTGAAGCTTTCTTT. Supplemented by reference TRBV18 and TRBJ1-1, the full variable domain reads NAGVMQNPRHLVRRRGQEARLRCSPMKGHSHVYWYRQLPEEGLKFMVYLQKENIIDESGMPKERFSAEFPKEGPSILRIQQVVRGDSAAYFCASSPPRVNTEAFFGQGTRLTVV.

This clonotype appeared many times. The rearrangement links TRBV20-1 to TRBJ2-5; 12 bases align to TRBD2. J was trimmed by 5 bases and V by 2 bases; bases with no gene match: 6. Germline V gene data show CDR1 as DFQATT and CDR2 as SNEGSKA (reference sequence). There are 15 residues in the CDR3. CDR3 nucleotides: TGCAGTGCTAGACTAGCGGGAGGGGTCCTGGAGACCCAGTACTTC. This sequence encodes CSARLAGGVLETQYF.

This clonotype came up many times. The J gene is TRBJ1-5, the V gene TRBV11-2; tentatively, D is TRBD1 (5 bases). The germline V gene has CDR1 SGHAT and CDR2 FQNNGV. This CDR3 contains 15 residues. V was trimmed by 0 bases and J by 4 bases, leaving 10 bases between them. CDR3 loop: CASSLDRERNQPQHF. The CDR3 DNA reads TGTGCCAGCAGCTTAGACAGGGAGAGGAATCAGCCCCAGCATTTT. Filled out from reference TRBV11-2 and TRBJ1-5, the complete variable domain reads EAGVAQSPRYKIIEKRQSVAFWCNPISGHATLYWYQQILGQGPKLLIQFQNNGVVDDSQLPKDRFSAERLKGVDSTLKIQPAKLEDSAVYLCASSLDRERNQPQHFGDGTRLSIL.

The sample holds many counts of this clonotype. The rearrangement uses TRBV12-3 or TRBV12-4 and TRBJ2-1; D call uncertain. The CDR3 totals 12 residues. Trimming took 3 bases from V and 8 from J, leaving 8 bases between them. The CDR3 protein is CASSFSVDEQFF. The CDR3 DNA sequence: TGTGCCAGCAGTTTTAGTGTGGATGAGCAGTTCTTC.

At least ten counts were recorded for this clonotype. The chain recombines TRBV6-1 with TRBJ1-6; 8 bases map to TRBD1. Germline V gene lookup returns CDR1 MNHNS and CDR2 SASEGT. V lost 4 bases and J lost 17; bases outside the gene matches: 4. This CDR3 has 11 residues. CDR3 sequence: CASSAQGAFHF. The DNA of the CDR3 is TGTGCCAGCAGTGCCCAGGGGGCATTCCACTTT.

This clonotype appeared many times. The chain is built from TRBV18 and TRBJ2-5; possible D gene TRBD2, 5 bases. There are 13 residues in the CDR3. Per the germline V gene, CDR1 is KGHSH and CDR2 is LQKENI. Trimming removed 1 base at V and 6 bases at J, with 9 bases between. CDR3 region: CASSPQGEQTQYF. In DNA, the CDR3 is TGTGCCAGCTCACCACAGGGAGAGCAGACCCAGTACTTC.

This clonotype appeared many times. J is TRBJ1-2 and V is TRBV12-3 or TRBV12-4; unclear D gene. CDR3 length: 14 amino acids. V gave up 1 base and J gave up 7 bases, with 13 bases separating them. In nucleotides, the CDR3 is TGTGCCAGCAGTTTAGTCCTTCTGGGATTTGGCTACACCTTC. It yields the protein CASSLVLLGFGYTF.

With regard to this clonotype: A much more abundant neighbour one base away suggests this may be a read error. This chain joins TRBV19 and TRBJ2-1; a possible D gene is TRBD1 (6 bases). Trimming removed 5 bases at V and 13 bases at J, with 21 bases between. The CDR3 spans 14 residues. Germline CDR1 reads LNHDA; CDR2 reads SQIVND (reference sequence). CDR3 loop: CASSPEGLEGDQFF. The CDR3 DNA follows: TGTGCCAGTAGTCCAGAGGGCCTCGAGGGGGACCAGTTCTTC.

This clonotype was seen many times. The chain carries TRBV27 and TRBJ2-1; maybe TRBD1 (5 bases). V lost 6 bases and J lost 5, with 14 bases in between. Germline V gene data show CDR1 as MNHEY and CDR2 as SMNVEV (reference sequence). This CDR3 is built from 14 residues. The CDR3 DNA is TGTGCCAGCAGCGGCAGGGTACTTCACAATGAGCAGTTCTTC. Residues: CASSGRVLHNEQFF.

This clonotype was observed many times. This sequence joins TRBV6-1 and TRBJ2-3; maybe TRBD1 (6 bases). The CDR3 spans 16 residues. Trimming took 4 bases from V and 5 from J, leaving 19 bases between them. The germline V gene encodes CDR1 MNHNS and CDR2 SASEGT. CDR3 protein: CASSVTGISGRDTQYF. DNA of the CDR3: TGTGCCAGCAGTGTTACAGGGATTTCGGGTAGAGATACGCAGTATTTT.

This clonotype was counted at least ten times. The chain couples TRBV6-1 to TRBJ1-1; D is unresolved. Germline lookup yields CDR1 MNHNS and CDR2 SASEGT. V gave up 5 bases and J gave up 0 bases, with 7 bases separating them. The CDR3 is made up of 13 amino acids. CDR3 bases: TGTGCCAGCAGTCGACGGATGAACACTGAAGCTTTCTTT. This encodes CASSRRMNTEAFF.

This clonotype was detected a few times. The gene calls are TRBV5-1 and TRBJ2-5; D remains unclear. Germline CDR1 is SGHRS and CDR2 is YFSETQ. Trimming stripped 1 base from V and 4 bases from J, with 5 bases between. The CDR3 is made up of 12 amino acids. The CDR3 DNA reads TGCGCCAGCAGCTTGCCGGGAGAGACCCAGTACTTC. It encodes CASSLPGETQYF.

This clonotype was seen at least ten times. This chain links TRBV20-1 with TRBJ2-3; D is possibly TRBD1 or TRBD2 (6 bases each). Germline CDR1 reads DFQATT; CDR2 reads SNEGSKA (reference sequence). This CDR3 comprises 14 residues. Trimming left V 5 bases short and J 6 bases short, with 18 bases between. The CDR3 sequence is CSASLGGPGDTQYF. The CDR3 bases are TGCAGTGCTTCTCTTGGGGGGCCGGGGGATACGCAGTATTTT.

This clonotype came up a few times. The chain has TRBV7-3 and TRBJ2-2, with D perhaps matching TRBD1 (7 bases). The CDR3 is 17 residues long. The germline V gene encodes CDR1 SGHTA and CDR2 FQGTGA. Trimming took 3 bases from V and 3 from J, leaving 17 bases between them. The CDR3 is CASSLGSGGGHTGELFF. The CDR3, as DNA: TGTGCCAGCAGCTTGGGATCAGGGGGAGGCCACACCGGGGAGCTGTTTTTT.

The table lists this clonotype with many counts. V and J are TRBV12-3 or TRBV12-4 and TRBJ1-1; a weak D match, TRBD1 (6 bases). V was trimmed by 7 bases and J by 3 bases, leaving 15 bases between them. The CDR3 has 14 residues. CDR3 residues: CASTSRGAYTEAFF. DNA for the CDR3: TGTGCCAGCACCTCACGGGGGGCGTACACTGAAGCTTTCTTT.

Ten or more counts support this clonotype. This rearrangement joins TRBV3-1 to TRBJ2-4, with D possibly being TRBD1 (5 bases). The CDR3 spans 15 residues. Per the germline V gene, CDR1 is LGHDT and CDR2 is YNNKEL (reference sequence). V shed 2 bases and J shed 0 bases, with 8 bases lying between them. The CDR3 nucleotides are TGTGCCAGCAGCCAAAGGGGCCTAGCCAAAAACATTCAGTACTTC. It encodes CASSQRGLAKNIQYF.

The V call is TRBV5-6, the J call TRBJ1-5; no reliable D call. Germline V gives CDR1 SGHDT, CDR2 YYEEEE. The CDR3 runs to 14 residues. The V and J ends lost 0 bases and 9 bases respectively, with 13 bases between them. Here the CDR3 reads CASSLAGGSGPQHF. The CDR3 DNA sequence: TGTGCCAGCAGCTTGGCCGGAGGGTCCGGGCCCCAGCATTTT.

This clonotype was seen at least ten times. The V and J genes are TRBV11-2 and TRBJ1-3; D may be TRBD1 (5 bases). The CDR3 loop spans 18 amino acids. V was clipped by 1 base and J by 0 bases, with 16 bases between them. The germline gives CDR1 SGHAT, CDR2 FQNNGV. The CDR3 loop is CASSLVPGKTVSGNTIYF. CDR3 sequence (DNA): TGTGCCAGCAGCTTAGTTCCAGGGAAAACAGTCTCTGGAAACACCATATATTTT. The full variable domain, rest sourced from reference TRBV11-2 and TRBJ1-3, is EAGVAQSPRYKIIEKRQSVAFWCNPISGHATLYWYQQILGQGPKLLIQFQNNGVVDDSQLPKDRFSAERLKGVDSTLKIQPAKLEDSAVYLCASSLVPGKTVSGNTIYFGEGSWLTVV.

About this clonotype itself: A read error is possible here, since a much larger clone lies one base away. The limits of the CDR3 on the DNA are not certain, so only TCRdb's listed CDR3 is given. The J gene is TRBJ1-2, the V gene TRBV15. Per the germline V gene, CDR1 is LNHNV and CDR2 is YYDKDF (reference sequence). The CDR3 comprises 14 residues, both ends counted. The CDR3 here is CATTGLRVNYGCTF.

This clonotype was seen repeatedly, ten times or more. The genes are TRBV11-2 and TRBJ2-3; weak D call: TRBD1 (6 bases). Germline lookup yields CDR1 SGHAT and CDR2 FQNNGV. CDR3 size: 15 residues. V shed 5 bases and J shed 2 bases, with 14 bases lying between them. The CDR3 DNA sequence: TGTGCCAGCAGCCCGCTGACAGGACCCACAGATACGCAGTATTTT. This translates into CASSPLTGPTDTQYF.

The rearrangement links TRBV3-1 to TRBJ2-7; no reliable D call. The germline CDR1 and CDR2 sequences are LGHDT and YNNKEL (reference sequence). V lost 4 bases and J lost 4, with 20 bases in between. The CDR3 length is 16 residues. Written as DNA, the CDR3 is TGTGCCAGCAGCCGCGACCTTCATTCGATCGGGTACGAGCAGTACTTC. Translating gives CASSRDLHSIGYEQYF.

This clonotype showed up many times. J is TRBJ1-4 and V is TRBV20-1; 7 nucleotides align to TRBD1. After removal of 7 bases from V and 5 bases from J, the junction contained 1 base not matched to a gene. Per the germline V gene, CDR1 is DFQATT and CDR2 is SNEGSKA (reference sequence). The CDR3 consists of 11 residues. CDR3 amino acids: CSGQGNEKLFF. As DNA, the CDR3 is TGCAGTGGACAGGGAAATGAAAAACTGTTTTTT.

This clonotype was recorded at least ten times. The chain couples TRBV12-3 or TRBV12-4 to TRBJ1-2; 7 bases are shared with TRBD1. V was clipped by 6 bases and J by 8 bases; unmatched bases: 9. The CDR3 totals 13 residues. In nucleotides, the CDR3 is TGTGCCAGCAGCGCCCGACAGGGCGGAGGCTACACCTTC. Translating gives CASSARQGGGYTF.